Included here is one TCR beta chain sequence, with context. There are a few counts of this clonotype. The target of this receptor is not known. The record has no base qualities; no much larger clone is one base away. This sample was included in a study of T-cell memory formation after mild COVID-19 (dated by TCRdb to 2020 to 2023). Study-level background: Most TCR sequence clusters were specific to one of the two donors. Longitudinal TCRalpha and TCRbeta repertoire sequencing tracked T-cell clones expanding and contracting after mild COVID-19 in two donors. Two young, previously healthy adult volunteers, one female and one male, were included in the cohort.

The germline V gene supplies CDR1 MGHRA and CDR2 YSYEKL. V loses 4 bases of germline sequence and J loses 0 bases, and the interval between the two ends is 16 bases. Including the terminal cysteine and phenylalanine, the CDR3 comprises 17 residues. CDR3 DNA is the only sequence kept; it has 51 bases, read in frame from the first base. The study at large found these results: Contracting CD4+ clones turned up mainly in the CM and EM memory subsets, whereas EMRA was where CD8+ clones were enriched. The study covered only a couple of mild cases, and larger cohorts including severe cases with pre-infection samples were considered necessary. SARS-CoV-2 specificity of the second-wave clones peaking on day 37 was not confirmed. The detection of some responding clones in pre-infection memory suggests that pre-existing cross-reactive memory T cells joined the SARS-CoV-2 response. Clones contracting from day 15 to 85 had balanced CD4/CD8 phenotypes, while a second wave expanding from day 15 to 37 was biased towards CD4+.

TCRdb names Illumina NovaSeq 6000 as the instrument used. Using 5'RACE with constant-segment primers, TCRalpha and TCRbeta cDNA libraries were constructed, with sample barcodes and unique molecular identifiers added in the process. Trizol reagent was used to extract RNA from every sample. Libraries were amplified in two PCR steps, with a second sample barcode and Illumina TruSeq adapters added in the second step. Libraries were sequenced on an Illumina NovaSeq with 2 x 150 bp paired-end reads. In the original analysis: With migec v1.2.7, reads were demultiplexed and then collapsed into UMI-guided consensus sequences. With mixcr v2.1.11, UMI consensuses were aligned to TRA and TRB V and J templates and assembled into clonotypes. A clonotype was counted as expanded or contracted only when both edgeR and NoisET called the clonotype significant, with the noise models trained on biological replicates. For edgeR calls, a false discovery rate-adjusted p below 0.01 and a log2 fold-change threshold of 1 were applied. As an exploratory analysis of dynamics, PCA with hierarchical clustering was applied to max-normalized trajectories of the 1000 most abundant clonotypes. Separately sequenced CD4+ and CD8+ repertoires were used to assign a CD4 or CD8 phenotype to each responding clone. TCRdb trimmed the raw reads at Q25, called clones with MiXCR and kept productive beta chains. CDR3 protein sequences are deduplicated, and each keeps its most common genes and DNA. The V and J calls and clone size come from TCRdb's table, not from the authors' own analysis. In all, the sample holds approximately 400,000 distinct CDR3 sequences, and 20% to 25% of those were seen once. The top ten clones comprise 8.8% of the sample.

PBMCs were isolated by Ficoll-Paque density gradient centrifugation. Specimen: PBMCs or a T cell subset sorted from them (not recorded which). Recombination linked TRBV4-1 to TRBJ2-1; the D gene is unclear. This TCR was recovered from an adult woman who had mild COVID-19 (a few samples of this study predate the infection). The sample titles of this study are shuffled in the database, so cell type and time point are left out; the donor was told from shared clones. The CDR3 corresponds to CASSPPPGDSSYNEQFF. At the DNA level, the sequence is TGCGCCAGCAGCCCTCCCCCCGGAGATAGCTCCTACAATGAGCAGTTCTTC.